This T cell receptor beta chain was sequenced during a study of blood T cell repertoires in COVID-19. On the study more broadly: Donors in Cohort 3 counted as recovered after two negative PCRs, clearance, or symptom resolution. T cells, B-cell-depleted T cells, or PBMCs provided the cDNA or gDNA that served as material.

Germline V gene lookup returns CDR1 LNHNV and CDR2 YYDKDF (reference sequence). This CDR3 is 17 amino acids long. Germline trimming cut 4 bases from V and 9 bases from J; bases unmatched to any gene: 13. As processed by the authors: How many nucleated cells were present was estimated from reference gene primer amplification. TCRdb keeps only in-frame clones here, not all; method: immunoSEQ multiplex PCR. V and J calls and clone size are those listed in that table; D and trimming were worked out from the DNA. The sample lists under 400,000 clones; about 87% were seen once. The clonotype was recovered from a man in his forties in a cohort exposed to, infected with or recovered from COVID-19 (not recorded which). The V gene is TRBV15, the J gene TRBJ2-7, with 15 bases fitting TRBD2. The sequenced material came from PBMCs or T cells enriched from blood (not recorded which). The CDR3 is CATSTSGGLAGGRVQYF. The CDR3 region has the DNA TGTGCCACCAGCACCTCCGGGGGACTAGCGGGAGGAAGGGTGCAGTACTTC.